This T cell receptor (beta chain) was observed in a study of T cell repertoires in cytomegalovirus infection. Study information: From public TCR beta signatures came an indication of both CMV infection and matching HLA type. Whole-study findings and limits: Of the TCR beta families, the public ones yielded a cumulative frequency that identified carriers of CMV plus the relevant HLA. Dominating the ex vivo response were HLA-C-restricted CMV-specific TCR beta clonotypes.

MiXCR, run by TCRdb on the reads, gives a single entry per CDR3 protein. The sample contains almost 500,000 distinct CDR3 sequences, roughly 12% of which appear only once. This clonotype was counted many times. Its antigen is currently unknown. CDR1 is MNHEY and CDR2 is SMNVEV in the germline V gene (reference sequence). Trimming pared 3 bases from V and 5 bases from J, leaving 13 bases between. The CDR3 contains 14 residues. This TCR came from a human donor in good health (CMV status not recorded). Some clones in this sample may be carry-over from other donors' samples. The chain combines TRBV27 with TRBJ1-1, with D possibly being TRBD1 (5 bases). Specimen: PBMCs. Here the CDR3 reads CASSLGGRSTEAFF. The CDR3 DNA sequence: TGTGCCAGCAGTTTGGGGGGGAGGAGTACTGAAGCTTTCTTT.